The TCR beta chain under discussion was sequenced for a study of multiple sclerosis patients with progressive multifocal leukoencephalopathy. Background on the study: Multiple sclerosis patients on natalizumab who never developed PML served as longitudinally sampled controls. Overall study findings and caveats: The findings' link to JC virus versus immunocompromise remained uncertain. Most PML patients had lower entropy, suggesting less diverse TRB repertoires.

V was trimmed by 0 bases and J by 1 base, leaving 9 bases between them. Germline lookup yields CDR1 SGHNT and CDR2 YYREEE (reference sequence). The CDR3 consists of 15 residues. Sequencing was performed with immunoSEQ multiplex PCR; in TCRdb, only in-frame clones are kept and a portion is missing. The sample contains approximately 27,000 clones, 88% of which appear only once. About this clone itself: Its cognate antigen is unknown.

The time point was: before natalizumab initiation. The T0 samples predate the first natalizumab infusion. The rearrangement links TRBV5-4 to TRBJ2-3; D is undetermined. Sample: PBMCs. This receptor was taken from a human donor with multiple sclerosis. This chain's CDR3 is CASSLERHGTDTQYF. The CDR3 DNA reads TGTGCCAGCAGCTTGGAGCGCCACGGCACAGATACGCAGTATTTT.